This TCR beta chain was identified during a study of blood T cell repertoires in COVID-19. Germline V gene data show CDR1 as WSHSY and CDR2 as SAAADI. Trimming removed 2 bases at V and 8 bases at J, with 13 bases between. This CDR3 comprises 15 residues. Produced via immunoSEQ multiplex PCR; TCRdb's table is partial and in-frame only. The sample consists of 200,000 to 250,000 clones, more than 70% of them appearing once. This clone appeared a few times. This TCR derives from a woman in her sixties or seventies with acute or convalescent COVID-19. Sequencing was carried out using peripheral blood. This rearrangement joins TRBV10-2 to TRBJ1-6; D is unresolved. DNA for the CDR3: TGCGCCAGCAGTGAGGGGCGGGGTGGTTATTCACCCCTCCACTTT. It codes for CASSEGRGGYSPLHF.